What follows are 14 T cell receptor beta chains derived from one specimen sequenced in a study of T cells after posttransplantation cyclophosphamide. Treatment was busulfan-fludarabine conditioning, a marrow graft, and cyclophosphamide on days +3 and +4. Data came from immunoSEQ multiplex PCR; TCRdb stores just in-frame clones and leaves some out. The table shows 5,000 or so clones, with 80% occurring only once. The sample in question was PBMCs, obtained after allogeneic stem cell transplant with posttransplant cyclophosphamide. These receptors were obtained from a male patient between 50 and 60 years old who received an allogeneic stem cell transplant from a related donor and was CMV-positive. Some T cells may originate from the graft donor.

Regarding this clone: This CDR3 is also generated by other DNA sequences in the sample. The CDR3 here is CSVEGKGQGAYEQYF. The CDR3 bases are TGCAGCGTTGAAGGCAAGGGACAGGGTGCGTACGAGCAGTACTTC. The chain carries TRBV29-1 and TRBJ2-7, with 9 bases identical to TRBD1. Trimming cost V 1 base and J 4 bases; bases outside gene matches: 8. CDR3 length equals 15 residues. Germline V gene lookup returns CDR1 SQVTM and CDR2 ANQGSEA.

The CDR3 coding sequence is TGTGCCAGCAGCTCCCTGGGACTAGCGGGGGGAGAGCAGTTCTTC. Translating it yields CASSSLGLAGGEQFF. This sequence joins TRBV5-4 and TRBJ2-1; 15 bases align to TRBD2. Unmatched junction bases numbered 5, after V lost 3 bases and J lost 10 bases. This CDR3 spans 15 amino acids. Germline CDR1 and CDR2: SGHNT and YYREEE (reference sequence).

The gene calls are TRBV6-5 and TRBJ2-4; D not certain. CDR3 size: 15 residues. Germline CDR1 and CDR2: MNHEY and SVGAGI. V was cut by 0 bases and J by 4 bases, with 10 bases left in between. The chain's CDR3 is CASSYSASLKNIQYF. As DNA, the CDR3 is TGTGCCAGCAGTTACTCGGCTTCTCTTAAAAACATTCAGTACTTC.

This clone was seen more than once but under ten times. The chain carries TRBV6-5 and TRBJ2-1; 8 positions agree with TRBD2. From germline, CDR1 is MNHEY and CDR2 SVGAGI. The CDR3 runs 15 residues. V dropped 7 bases and J dropped 8; count of bases not matched to a gene: 13. CDR3 sequence: CASTPTGGLVDEQFF. DNA for the CDR3: TGTGCCAGCACCCCCACGGGGGGACTAGTCGATGAGCAGTTCTTC.

This chain connects TRBV4-3 to TRBJ1-4; 8 bases fit TRBD1. Germline V CDR1 and CDR2: LGHNA, YSLEER. With V trimmed by 0 bases and J by 1 base, 7 bases remained unmatched. The CDR3 has 18 residues. The CDR3 loop reads CASSQEGTGLLTNEKLFF. The CDR3 DNA sequence: TGCGCCAGCAGCCAAGAAGGGACAGGACTGTTAACTAATGAAAAACTGTTTTTT.

The chain carries TRBV7-9 and TRBJ1-4, with a weak D call TRBD1 (6 bases). This CDR3 has 15 amino acids. Germline loops: CDR1 SEHNR, CDR2 FQNEAQ (reference sequence). V dropped 5 bases and J dropped 7 bases, with 17 bases sitting between them. The CDR3 DNA sequence: TGTGCCAGCAGCCCCGGGGCAGGGGCCGTTGAAAAACTGTTTTTT. This encodes CASSPGAGAVEKLFF. Drawing the rest from reference TRBV7-9 and TRBJ1-4, the complete variable domain is DTGVSQNPRHKITKRGQNVTFRCDPISEHNRLYWYRQTLGQGPEFLTYFQNEAQLEKSRLLSDRFSAERPKGSFSTLEIQRTEQGDSAMYLCASSPGAGAVEKLFFGSGTQLSVL.

The CDR3 sequence is CASNRAGVEYGYEQFF. The CDR3, as DNA: TGCGCCAGCAATCGAGCGGGAGTTGAGTATGGGTATGAGCAGTTCTTC. V gene TRBV10-2 combines with J gene TRBJ2-1; 8 positions agree with TRBD2. V dropped 7 bases and J dropped 8; count of bases not matched to a gene: 16. Per the germline V gene, CDR1 is WSHSY and CDR2 is SAAADI. The CDR3 contains 16 residues.

The J gene is TRBJ2-1, the V gene TRBV15; D is perhaps TRBD2 (5 bases). This CDR3 is 12 amino acids long. CDR1 and CDR2 from the germline V gene are LNHNV and YYDKDF (reference sequence). The V gene lost 8 bases and the J gene lost 10 bases, with 15 bases spanning the gap. The CDR3 is CATAGILEEQFF. CDR3 sequence (DNA): TGTGCCACCGCGGGCATCCTTGAAGAGCAGTTCTTC.

V gene TRBV18 combines with J gene TRBJ2-1; TRBD1 aligns across 7 bases. V lost 6 bases and J lost 3; bases outside the gene matches: 11. The CDR3 spans 16 residues. Germline loops: CDR1 KGHSH, CDR2 LQKENI. CDR3: CASSPDRTSVYNEQFF. The CDR3 coding sequence is TGTGCCAGCTCTCCGGACAGGACAAGCGTCTACAATGAGCAGTTCTTC.

V and J are TRBV5-4 and TRBJ1-1; 7 nucleotides agree with TRBD1. Per the germline V gene, CDR1 is SGHNT and CDR2 is YYREEE (reference sequence). There are 14 residues in the CDR3. The ends lost 1 base at V and 3 bases at J; junction bases unmatched: 3. The CDR3, as DNA: TGTGCCAGCAGCTTGCGGCAGGGGGACACTGAAGCTTTCTTT. Protein: CASSLRQGDTEAFF. Variable domain in full (rest from reference TRBV5-4 and TRBJ1-1): ETGVTQSPTHLIKTRGQQVTLRCSSQSGHNTVSWYQQALGQGPQFIFQYYREEENGRGNFPPRFSGLQFPNYSSELNVNALELDDSALYLCASSLRQGDTEAFFGQGTRLTVV.

The sample holds a few counts of this clone. The J gene is TRBJ2-3, the V gene TRBV7-6; 7 bases line up with TRBD2. CDR3 length equals 15 residues. Germline CDR1 reads SGHVS; CDR2 reads FNYEAQ. V dropped 3 bases and J dropped 0; count of bases not matched to a gene: 3. The CDR3 loop reads CASSFASGSTDTQYF. The CDR3 coding sequence is TGTGCCAGCAGCTTTGCTAGCGGCAGCACAGATACGCAGTATTTT.

The chain joins TRBV4-2 to TRBJ2-3; TRBD1 is a possible D gene (6 bases). V was clipped by 0 bases and J by 5 bases, with 12 bases between them. CDR3 length: 15 amino acids. Germline CDR1 and CDR2: LGHNA and YNFKEQ. The CDR3 DNA sequence: TGTGCCAGCAGCCAAGAAAGCGCCAGGGGAGATACGCAGTATTTT. Its translation is CASSQESARGDTQYF.

V and J are TRBV5-1 and TRBJ1-2; D remains unclear. This CDR3 is 13 amino acids long. V lost 0 bases, J lost 4 bases, and 7 bases lay in between. Germline V lookup: CDR1 SGHRS, CDR2 YFSETQ. The CDR3 reads CASSLEEGYGYTF. The CDR3 coding sequence is TGCGCCAGCAGCTTGGAGGAGGGCTATGGCTACACCTTC.

In nucleotides, the CDR3 is TGTGCCAGCAGCCTAACAGGGGGAAGCACAGATACGCAGTATTTT. Its protein is CASSLTGGSTDTQYF. J is TRBJ2-3 and V is TRBV7-9; 8 bases agree with TRBD1. This CDR3 comprises 15 residues. Germline loops: CDR1 SEHNR, CDR2 FQNEAQ (reference sequence). Germline trimming cut 5 bases from V and 0 bases from J; bases unmatched to any gene: 4.